The 14 T cell receptor beta chains below come from one sample, sequenced in a study of blood T cell repertoires in COVID-19. Sequenced by immunoSEQ multiplex PCR; TCRdb stores in-frame clones only, minus some. Of over 250,000 clones in the sample, 70% to 90% were seen once. The sequenced material came from peripheral blood. Receptors were obtained from a woman aged 50 to 60 with COVID-19, enrolled during active disease.

The chain carries TRBV12-3 or TRBV12-4 and TRBJ2-5; the D is unclear. Trimming took off 3 bases at V and 0 bases at J, with 5 bases between the two ends. This CDR3 has 13 amino acids. CDR3 nucleotides: TGTGCCAGCAGTTTTGAGAACCAAGAGACCCAGTACTTC. It specifies CASSFENQETQYF.

The rearrangement joins TRBV2 to TRBJ1-1; 8 bases fit TRBD1. The V segment lost 6 bases and the J segment 2 bases; nucleotides outside the gene matches: 8. Germline V lookup: CDR1 SNHLY, CDR2 FYNNEI. The CDR3 consists of 15 residues. The CDR3 coding sequence is TGTGCCAGCAGCTACACAGGGGGGACTAACACTGAAGCTTTCTTT. Translated, it gives CASSYTGGTNTEAFF. Based on the CDR3 plus reference TRBV2 and TRBJ1-1, the full variable domain is EPEVTQTPSHQVTQMGQEVILRCVPISNHLYFYWYRQILGQKVEFLVSFYNNEISEKSEIFDDQFSVERPDGSNFTLKIRSTKLEDSAMYFCASSYTGGTNTEAFFGQGTRLTVV.

The chain uses TRBV25-1 and TRBJ1-3; D is uncertain. The V end lost 5 bases, the J end lost 0 bases, and 8 bases lay between the germline ends. CDR1 and CDR2 from the germline V gene are MGHDK and SYGVNS. This CDR3 spans 14 amino acids. In DNA form, the CDR3 reads TGTGCCAGCAGTAGCCCCGGCTCTGGAAACACCATATATTTT. This sequence encodes CASSSPGSGNTIYF. Full variable domain (rest looked up from reference TRBV25-1 and TRBJ1-3): EADIYQTPRYLVIGTGKKITLECSQTMGHDKMYWYQQDPGMELHLIHYSYGVNSTEKGDLSSESTVSRIRTEHFPLTLESARPSHTSQYLCASSSPGSGNTIYFGEGSWLTVV.

The chain has TRBV19 and TRBJ2-1, with D tentatively TRBD2 (6 bases). The CDR3 spans 15 residues. Trimming removed 4 bases at V and 1 base at J, with 11 bases between. Germline CDR1 is LNHDA and CDR2 is SQIVND (reference sequence). CDR3 bases: TGTGCCAGTAGTACCGGGGGACGGTCCTACAATGAGCAGTTCTTC. This sequence encodes CASSTGGRSYNEQFF. The full variable domain, rest sourced from reference TRBV19 and TRBJ2-1, is DGGITQSPKYLFRKEGQNVTLSCEQNLNHDAMYWYRQDPGQGLRLIYYSQIVNDFQKGDIAEGYSVSREKKESFPLTVTSAQKNPTAFYLCASSTGGRSYNEQFFGPGTRLTVL.

The rearrangement uses TRBV5-4 and TRBJ1-4; no clear D. V lost 4 bases and J 6 bases, leaving 10 bases between the germline ends. The CDR3 extends over 13 amino acids. The V gene's germline CDR1 is SGHNT and CDR2 YYREEE (reference sequence). CDR3 residues: CASSTVSDEKLFF. The CDR3 coding sequence is TGTGCCAGCAGCACAGTTTCGGATGAAAAACTGTTTTTT.

This chain links TRBV19 with TRBJ2-7; TRBD2 matches at 14 bases. The CDR3 consists of 15 residues. The V gene end was trimmed by 6 bases and the J gene end by 3 bases; junction bases not matched to a gene: 4. The germline V gene has CDR1 LNHDA and CDR2 SQIVND (reference sequence). The DNA of the CDR3 is TGTGCCAGTAGGGTCGGGACTAGCGGGAGCTACGAGCAGTACTTC. This codes for CASRVGTSGSYEQYF.

The chain uses TRBV27 and TRBJ1-1; the D is unclear. Germline CDR1 and CDR2: MNHEY and SMNVEV (reference sequence). The germline V and J ends were trimmed by 8 bases and 1 base, with 5 bases remaining between them. This CDR3 contains 11 residues. The CDR3 here is CASGPNTEAFF. The DNA of the CDR3 is TGTGCCAGCGGGCCGAACACTGAAGCTTTCTTT.

The chain combines TRBV12-3 or TRBV12-4 with TRBJ1-2; D is perhaps TRBD1 (5 bases). V was cut by 2 bases and J by 4 bases, with 8 bases left in between. This CDR3 has 13 residues. The CDR3 bases are TGTGCCAGCAGTTTAAAGACAGTCTATGGCTACACCTTC. This gives the protein CASSLKTVYGYTF.

There are a few counts of this clone. V gene TRBV14 combines with J gene TRBJ2-3; 10 nucleotides match TRBD2. The CDR3 totals 18 residues. J lost 4 bases, V lost 3 bases, and 13 bases had no gene match. Per germline, CDR1 SGHDN and CDR2 FVKESK. The CDR3 region is CASSHWTSGGRGPDTQYF. The CDR3 nucleotides are TGTGCCAGCAGCCACTGGACTAGCGGAGGGAGGGGCCCAGATACGCAGTATTTT. Drawing the rest from reference TRBV14 and TRBJ2-3, the complete variable domain is EAGVTQFPSHSVIEKGQTVTLRCDPISGHDNLYWYRRVMGKEIKFLLHFVKESKQDESGMPNNRFLAERTGGTYSTLKVQPAELEDSGVYFCASSHWTSGGRGPDTQYFGPGTRLTVL.

The chain combines TRBV28 with TRBJ2-3; TRBD2 aligns across 12 bases. The CDR3 totals 16 residues. Germline V gene data show CDR1 as MDHEN and CDR2 as SYDVKM. V was clipped by 2 bases and J by 5 bases; unmatched bases: 5. The chain's CDR3 is CASSLRLAGVVDTQYF. The CDR3 DNA sequence: TGTGCCAGCAGTTTAAGACTAGCGGGAGTGGTAGATACGCAGTATTTT.

V and J are TRBV19 and TRBJ1-2; D not resolved. Looked up from germline, CDR1 is LNHDA and CDR2 is SQIVND (reference sequence). V lost 2 bases and J 2 bases, leaving 6 bases between the germline ends. This CDR3 spans 13 amino acids. The CDR3 bases are TGTGCCAGTAGTATAACACCAAACTATGGCTACACCTTC. Amino acids: CASSITPNYGYTF.

This clone was counted between two and nine times. This chain uses TRBV14 with TRBJ1-2; D is possibly TRBD1 (6 bases). The CDR3 consists of 14 residues. Germline V CDR1 and CDR2: SGHDN, FVKESK. Trimming removed 4 bases at V and 7 bases at J, with 16 bases between. The CDR3 reads CASSLQQGLGGYTF. The CDR3 DNA reads TGTGCCAGCAGCCTACAACAGGGTCTGGGTGGCTACACCTTC.

The J gene is TRBJ1-2, the V gene TRBV6-5, with a possible D match to TRBD1 (6 bases). The CDR3 is 14 amino acids. In germline, CDR1 is MNHEY, CDR2 SVGAGI. V was pared by 2 bases and J by 7 bases, with 14 bases between. The DNA for the CDR3 is TGTGCCAGCAGTTACACCCCAGGGGCCGGTGGCTACACCTTC. Its protein is CASSYTPGAGGYTF.

V is TRBV6-1 and J is TRBJ2-2; D perhaps matches TRBD2 (6 bases). Trimming took 2 bases from V and 6 from J, leaving 10 bases between them. The CDR3 loop spans 14 amino acids. Germline V gene data show CDR1 as MNHNS and CDR2 as SASEGT. CDR3 bases: TGTGCCAGCAGTGAACCGGGACTTGCCGGGGAGCTGTTTTTT. Encoded protein: CASSEPGLAGELFF.